Below are 29 T cell receptor beta chains sequenced from a single sample in a study of cytotoxic CD8 clonotypes in ibrutinib-treated CLL (dated by TCRdb to the early 2020s). Libraries were prepared through the immunoSEQ multiplex PCR assay. TCRdb retrieved this table from immuneACCESS and kept in-frame rearrangements only. Not all clones are present; in checked studies, unresolved V genes account for under half, and no reason is known for the remainder. Within this sample are hundreds of thousands of clones, with 70% of them counted one time only. The biggest ten clones account for roughly 14% of the sample. According to the study, the label for this sample's time point signals: 20 to 30 months on ibrutinib. Sequencing was performed on PBMCs, taken after 24 months of ibrutinib treatment. The receptors shown here come from a human donor with chronic lymphocytic leukemia.

In DNA, the CDR3 is TGTGCCAGCAGTTGGGAGCCTACCTACGAGCAGTACTTC. Protein: CASSWEPTYEQYF. The chain recombines TRBV27 with TRBJ2-7; weak D call: TRBD2 (5 bases). Trimming removed 4 bases at V and 2 bases at J, with 9 bases between. This CDR3 has 13 residues. Germline V gives CDR1 MNHEY, CDR2 SMNVEV (reference sequence).

The rearrangement links TRBV18 to TRBJ1-4; a possible D gene is TRBD1 (5 bases). V lost 2 bases and J 0 bases, leaving 10 bases between the germline ends. In germline, CDR1 is KGHSH, CDR2 LQKENI. CDR3 length: 16 residues. For the CDR3, the DNA is TGTGCCAGCTCACCAACTCTGGGGGCAACTAATGAAAAACTGTTTTTT. It specifies CASSPTLGATNEKLFF.

The sample holds a few counts of this clone. The genes are TRBV6-5 and TRBJ2-1, with D possibly called TRBD1 or TRBD2 (5 bases each). The CDR3 sequence is 13 residues long. Germline V lookup: CDR1 MNHEY, CDR2 SVGAGI. Trimming removed 4 bases from V and 7 bases from J, with 11 bases in between. Here the CDR3 reads CASSSGRGNEQFF. In DNA, the CDR3 is TGTGCCAGCAGTTCGGGGCGCGGGAATGAGCAGTTCTTC.

This clone was counted between two and nine times. The gene calls are TRBV5-1 and TRBJ1-1; tentative D call: TRBD1 (5 bases). Germline V CDR1 and CDR2: SGHRS, YFSETQ. The CDR3 has 15 amino acids. Trimming took off 5 bases at V and 2 bases at J, with 16 bases between the two ends. The CDR3 DNA sequence: TGCGCCAGCAGTCATAACGATGGGGGAAACACTGAAGCTTTCTTT. Its translation: CASSHNDGGNTEAFF.

The V gene is TRBV15, the J gene TRBJ1-3; D might be TRBD1 (5 bases). Between the trimmed V and J ends, which lost 0 bases and 1 base, there was a span of 10 bases. The CDR3 is made up of 16 amino acids. CDR1 is LNHNV, CDR2 YYDKDF, per germline (reference sequence). The CDR3 DNA reads as TGTGCCACCAGCAGAGAAATCGGGGGGTCTGGAAACACCATATATTTT. Translated, it gives CATSREIGGSGNTIYF.

This chain joins TRBV29-1 and TRBJ2-3; D is perhaps TRBD1 (5 bases). The CDR3 extends over 13 amino acids. The V end was cut by 3 bases, the J end by 0 bases, with 7 bases between. CDR1 is SQVTM, CDR2 ANQGSEA, per germline. CDR3 amino acids: CSVDPGSTDTQYF. The CDR3 DNA follows: TGCAGCGTTGACCCAGGGAGCACAGATACGCAGTATTTT.

The chain has TRBV19 and TRBJ2-2, with 7 nucleotides matching TRBD1. There are 16 residues in the CDR3. V lost 3 bases, J lost 3 bases, and 7 bases stayed unmatched. Germline CDR1 and CDR2: LNHDA and SQIVND (reference sequence). The CDR3 reads CASSITGTVYTGELFF. The CDR3 DNA is TGTGCCAGTAGTATCACCGGGACAGTCTACACCGGGGAGCTGTTTTTT.

The chain combines TRBV7-9 with TRBJ1-1, with D possibly TRBD1 on 5 matching bases. Trimming took off 1 base at V and 3 bases at J, with 12 bases between the two ends. This CDR3 has 15 residues. Germline loops: CDR1 SEHNR, CDR2 FQNEAQ (reference sequence). The CDR3 DNA is TGTGCCAGCAGCTTAGATCAGGGTATGTACACTGAAGCTTTCTTT. It codes for CASSLDQGMYTEAFF.

The chain joins TRBV14 to TRBJ1-2; D is possibly TRBD1 (5 bases). With 0 bases removed from V and 8 bases from J, the gap between germline ends came to 16 bases. Germline V gene lookup returns CDR1 SGHDN and CDR2 FVKESK. The CDR3 runs to 15 residues. The CDR3 loop reads CASSQDRAGWEGYTF. In DNA form, the CDR3 reads TGTGCCAGCAGCCAAGATCGGGCAGGGTGGGAAGGCTACACCTTC.

This clone was counted a few times. This sequence joins TRBV27 and TRBJ1-1; 8 nucleotides align to TRBD1. V dropped 7 bases and J dropped 7; count of bases not matched to a gene: 5. The length of the CDR3 is 12 residues. CDR1 is MNHEY, CDR2 SMNVEV, per germline (reference sequence). CDR3 in amino acids: CASKTGGSEAFF. As DNA, the CDR3 is TGTGCCAGCAAAACAGGGGGAAGTGAAGCTTTCTTT.

The gene calls are TRBV5-1 and TRBJ2-5; 8 bases are a match to TRBD1. J gave up 1 base and V 2 bases, and 1 base lay outside the gene matches. The CDR3 sequence is 14 residues long. The V gene's germline CDR1 is SGHRS and CDR2 YFSETQ. This CDR3 is CASSFTGGQETQYF. CDR3 bases: TGCGCCAGCAGCTTTACAGGGGGCCAAGAGACCCAGTACTTC.

CDR3 nucleotides: TGTGCCAGCAGCTTGGCATCCGGAACCTTGGGGGGCTACACCTTC. Translating it yields CASSLASGTLGGYTF. The V call is TRBV5-6, the J call TRBJ1-2; no reliable D call. The germline V and J ends were trimmed by 0 bases and 8 bases, with 17 bases remaining between them. The V gene's germline CDR1 is SGHDT and CDR2 YYEEEE. The CDR3 sequence is 15 residues long.

V and J are TRBV5-1 and TRBJ2-3; 13 bases agree with TRBD2. Unmatched junction bases numbered 4, after V lost 9 bases and J lost 3 bases. From germline, CDR1 is SGHRS and CDR2 YFSETQ. This CDR3 spans 14 amino acids. CDR3 DNA: TGCGCCACCGGACTAGCGGGAGTGACAGATACGCAGTATTTT. It translates to CATGLAGVTDTQYF.

The rearrangement uses TRBV29-1 and TRBJ2-3; the match to TRBD2 covers 10 bases. CDR1 SQVTM and CDR2 ANQGSEA come from the germline V gene. The V and J ends lost 4 bases and 3 bases, in that order; junction bases with no gene match: 7. The CDR3 spans 15 residues. CDR3 amino acids: CSVARGTSATDTQYF. The CDR3 DNA is TGCAGCGTTGCCCGTGGGACTAGCGCTACAGATACGCAGTATTTT.

This rearrangement joins TRBV7-9 to TRBJ1-2; D gene ambiguous. Germline CDR1 reads SEHNR; CDR2 reads FQNEAQ (reference sequence). The CDR3 contains 13 residues. Trimming stripped 3 bases from V and 2 bases from J, with 7 bases between. CDR3 bases: TGTGCCAGCAGCTTGGCCGTAAACTATGGCTACACCTTC. Protein sequence: CASSLAVNYGYTF.

This chain joins TRBV28 and TRBJ1-2; 7 nucleotides align to TRBD1. CDR3 size: 13 residues. CDR1 MDHEN and CDR2 SYDVKM come from the germline V gene. Trimming cost V 5 bases and J 0 bases; bases outside gene matches: 0. This CDR3 is CASSGTANYGYTF. The CDR3 coding sequence is TGTGCCAGCAGTGGGACAGCTAACTATGGCTACACCTTC.

The chain employs TRBV9 and TRBJ2-1, with D unresolved. The CDR3 is 11 amino acids. Trimming removed 3 bases from V and 8 bases from J, with 6 bases in between. Germline CDR1 SGDLS, CDR2 YYNGEE. This CDR3 is CASSATHEQFF. In DNA form, the CDR3 reads TGTGCCAGCAGCGCGACACATGAGCAGTTCTTC.

The chain recombines TRBV28 with TRBJ2-6, with D unresolved. The CDR3 length is 17 residues. The V end lost 5 bases, the J end lost 0 bases, and 14 bases lay between the germline ends. Germline values: CDR1 MDHEN, CDR2 SYDVKM. CDR3 nucleotides: TGTGCCAGCAGTGCGGCAGGATCGTTCTCTGGGGCCAACGTCCTGACTTTC. It yields the protein CASSAAGSFSGANVLTF.

This chain joins TRBV18 and TRBJ2-1; a weak D match, TRBD1 (5 bases). This CDR3 region has 13 residues. The V end lost 3 bases, the J end lost 9 bases, and 12 bases lay between the germline ends. The germline CDR1 and CDR2 sequences are KGHSH and LQKENI. The CDR3 DNA follows: TGTGCCAGCTCACCCCCCTCCCAGGGTGAGCAGTTCTTC. This translates into CASSPPSQGEQFF.

The gene calls are TRBV7-3 and TRBJ2-1, with TRBD2 identical over 9 bases. V was clipped by 4 bases and J by 5 bases; unmatched bases: 6. Germline CDR1 SGHTA, CDR2 FQGTGA. CDR3 length: 15 amino acids. The CDR3 DNA reads TGTGCCAGCAGCTGGGATAGCGGGAGCGACAATGAGCAGTTCTTC. This sequence encodes CASSWDSGSDNEQFF.

J is TRBJ2-6 and V is TRBV27; no clear D gene. The CDR3 sequence is 15 residues long. With 3 bases removed from V and 0 bases from J, the gap between germline ends came to 6 bases. The V gene's germline CDR1 is MNHEY and CDR2 SMNVEV (reference sequence). The CDR3, as DNA: TGTGCCAGCAGTTTTAGGATCTCTGGGGCCAACGTCCTGACTTTC. It codes for CASSFRISGANVLTF.

The chain combines TRBV2 with TRBJ1-5; TRBD1 agrees at 10 bases. The CDR3 has 15 amino acids. The junction had 4 bases not matched to a gene; V was cut back by 6 bases and J by 2 bases. Germline V CDR1 and CDR2: SNHLY, FYNNEI. The CDR3 reads CASRSGTGGNQPQHF. The CDR3 DNA is TGTGCCAGCAGATCCGGGACAGGGGGCAATCAGCCCCAGCATTTT. Drawing the rest from reference TRBV2 and TRBJ1-5, the complete variable domain is EPEVTQTPSHQVTQMGQEVILRCVPISNHLYFYWYRQILGQKVEFLVSFYNNEISEKSEIFDDQFSVERPDGSNFTLKIRSTKLEDSAMYFCASRSGTGGNQPQHFGDGTRLSIL.

V and J are TRBV27 and TRBJ1-4; D call uncertain. Germline V gives CDR1 MNHEY, CDR2 SMNVEV (reference sequence). V lost 0 bases to trimming and J lost 4 bases, with 9 bases between them. The CDR3 runs to 15 residues. CDR3 coding DNA: TGTGCCAGCAGTTTATCCGGCGGTGTTAATGAAAAACTGTTTTTT. It codes for CASSLSGGVNEKLFF.

This clone was detected once. The chain employs TRBV30 and TRBJ2-7, with a tentative D call TRBD2 (6 bases). Germline V gene sequence: CDR1 GTSNPN, CDR2 SVGIG (reference sequence). Trimming stripped 2 bases from V and 5 bases from J, with 28 bases between. This CDR3 spans 18 amino acids. The CDR3: CAWSLRGMTGTFVHEQYF. The CDR3 DNA follows: TGTGCCTGGAGTCTACGCGGGATGACCGGGACGTTTGTCCACGAGCAGTACTTC.

The chain uses TRBV6-5 and TRBJ1-2; 9 nucleotides match TRBD1. Germline V gene lookup returns CDR1 MNHEY and CDR2 SVGAGI. V shed 7 bases, J shed 5 bases, and the junction held 8 bases outside the gene matches. The CDR3 contains 14 residues. CDR3 DNA: TGTGCCAGCACCCCGGGACAGGGTTGGTATGGCTACACCTTC. It encodes CASTPGQGWYGYTF.

In its sample, this clone was seen a few times. The chain joins TRBV9 to TRBJ1-2; no firm D call. V was clipped by 2 bases and J by 0 bases, with 11 bases between them. CDR1 and CDR2 (germline): SGDLS, YYNGEE. The CDR3 contains 15 residues. CDR3 region: CASSVDGGTNYGYTF. The DNA of the CDR3 is TGTGCCAGCAGCGTGGACGGTGGTACTAACTATGGCTACACCTTC.

V usage is TRBV30 and J usage is TRBJ2-1, with 8 positions matching TRBD2. Per germline, CDR1 GTSNPN and CDR2 SVGIG (reference sequence). This CDR3 region has 13 residues. V lost 8 bases and J lost 5; bases outside the gene matches: 8. The chain's CDR3 is CAGNSGDNNEQFF. In nucleotides, the CDR3 is TGTGCCGGAAATAGCGGGGATAACAATGAGCAGTTCTTC.

A single count supports this clone. The chain carries TRBV4-3 and TRBJ2-1, with D possibly TRBD2 on 5 matching bases. Germline CDR1 is LGHNA and CDR2 is YSLEER. V was clipped by 3 bases and J by 2 bases, with 11 bases between them. CDR3 length: 15 amino acids. The CDR3 reads CASSQGILAYNEQFF. The CDR3 DNA reads TGCGCCAGCAGCCAGGGCATACTAGCCTACAATGAGCAGTTCTTC.

This chain links TRBV11-3 with TRBJ2-5, with D perhaps TRBD1 (6 bases). CDR1 and CDR2 (germline): SGHNT, YENEEA. There are 14 residues in the CDR3. V was cut by 1 base and J by 0 bases, with 6 bases left in between. The DNA of the CDR3 is TGTGCCAGCAGCTTAGGACAGGACCAAGAGACCCAGTACTTC. This translates into CASSLGQDQETQYF.